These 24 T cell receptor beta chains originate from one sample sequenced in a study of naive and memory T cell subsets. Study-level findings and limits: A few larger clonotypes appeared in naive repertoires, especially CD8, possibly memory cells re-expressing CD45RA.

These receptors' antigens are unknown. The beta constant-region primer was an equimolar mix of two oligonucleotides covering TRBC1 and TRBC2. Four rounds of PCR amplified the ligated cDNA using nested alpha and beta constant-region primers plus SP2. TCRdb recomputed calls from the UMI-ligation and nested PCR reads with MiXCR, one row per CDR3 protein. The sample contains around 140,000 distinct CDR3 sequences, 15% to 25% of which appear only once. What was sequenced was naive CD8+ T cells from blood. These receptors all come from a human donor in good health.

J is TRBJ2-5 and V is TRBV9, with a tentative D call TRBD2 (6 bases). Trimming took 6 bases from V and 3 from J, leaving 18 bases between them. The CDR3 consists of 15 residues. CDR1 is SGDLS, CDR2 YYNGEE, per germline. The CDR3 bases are TGTGCCAGCACCAGTGGGGGAGGCGCCAAAGAGACCCAGTACTTC. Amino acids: CASTSGGGAKETQYF.

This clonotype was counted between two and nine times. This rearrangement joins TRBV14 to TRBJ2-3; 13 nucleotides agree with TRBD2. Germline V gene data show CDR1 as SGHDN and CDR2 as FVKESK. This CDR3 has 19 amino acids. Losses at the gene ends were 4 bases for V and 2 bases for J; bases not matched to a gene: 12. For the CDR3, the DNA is TGTGCCAGCAGCCGAACCGGGACTAGCGGGGCTCGCTACACAGATACGCAGTATTTT. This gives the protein CASSRTGTSGARYTDTQYF.

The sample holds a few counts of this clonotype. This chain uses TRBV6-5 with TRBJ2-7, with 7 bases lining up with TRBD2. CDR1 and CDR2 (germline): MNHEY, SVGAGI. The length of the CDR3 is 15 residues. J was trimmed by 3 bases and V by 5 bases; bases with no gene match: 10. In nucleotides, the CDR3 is TGTGCCAGCAGTCTGGAGGGGACTATTAGCTACGAGCAGTACTTC. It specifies CASSLEGTISYEQYF.

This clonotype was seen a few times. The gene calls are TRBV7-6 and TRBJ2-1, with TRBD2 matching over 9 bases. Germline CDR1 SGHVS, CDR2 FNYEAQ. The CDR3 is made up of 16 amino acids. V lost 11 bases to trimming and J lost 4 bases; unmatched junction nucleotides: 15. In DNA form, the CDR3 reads TGTGCCGAACACCCCCCAGGCGGGAGGGTGTACAATGAGCAGTTCTTC. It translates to CAEHPPGGRVYNEQFF.

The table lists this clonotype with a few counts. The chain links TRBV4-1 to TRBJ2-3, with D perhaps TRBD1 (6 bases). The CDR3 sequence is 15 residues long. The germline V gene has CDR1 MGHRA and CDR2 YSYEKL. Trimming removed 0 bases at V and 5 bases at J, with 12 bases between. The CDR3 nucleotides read TGCGCCAGCAGCCAAGATTCCCTAGGGGGAGATACGCAGTATTTT. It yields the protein CASSQDSLGGDTQYF.

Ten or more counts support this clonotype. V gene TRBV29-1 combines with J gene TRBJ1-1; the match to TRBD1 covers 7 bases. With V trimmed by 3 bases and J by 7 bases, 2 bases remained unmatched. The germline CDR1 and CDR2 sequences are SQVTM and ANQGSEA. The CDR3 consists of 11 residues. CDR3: CSVDRGDEAFF. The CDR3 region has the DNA TGCAGCGTTGACAGGGGGGATGAAGCTTTCTTT.

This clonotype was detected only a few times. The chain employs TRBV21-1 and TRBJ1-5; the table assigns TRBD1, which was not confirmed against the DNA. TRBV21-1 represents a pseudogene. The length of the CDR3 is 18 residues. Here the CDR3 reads CASSKERDTNSLRQPQHF. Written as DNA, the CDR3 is TGTGCCAGCAGCAAAGAGCGGGACACGAACTCTCTTCGGCAGCCCCAGCATTTT.

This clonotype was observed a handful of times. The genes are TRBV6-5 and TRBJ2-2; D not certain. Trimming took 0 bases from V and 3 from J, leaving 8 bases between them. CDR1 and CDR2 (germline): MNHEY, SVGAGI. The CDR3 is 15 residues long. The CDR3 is CASSYSDPYTGELFF. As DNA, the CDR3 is TGTGCCAGCAGTTACTCGGATCCTTACACCGGGGAGCTGTTTTTT.

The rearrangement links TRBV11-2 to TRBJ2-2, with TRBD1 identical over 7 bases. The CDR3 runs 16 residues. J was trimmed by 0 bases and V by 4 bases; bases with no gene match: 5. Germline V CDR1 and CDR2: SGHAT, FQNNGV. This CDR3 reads CASSSWTGPNTGELFF. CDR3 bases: TGTGCCAGCAGCTCCTGGACAGGCCCGAACACCGGGGAGCTGTTTTTT.

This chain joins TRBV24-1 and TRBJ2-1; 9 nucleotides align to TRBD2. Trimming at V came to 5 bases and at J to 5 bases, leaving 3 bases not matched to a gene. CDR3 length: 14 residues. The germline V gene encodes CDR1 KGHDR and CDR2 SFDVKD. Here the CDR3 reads CATSAVAGDNEQFF. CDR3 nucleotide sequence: TGTGCCACCAGTGCGGTAGCGGGGGACAATGAGCAGTTCTTC.

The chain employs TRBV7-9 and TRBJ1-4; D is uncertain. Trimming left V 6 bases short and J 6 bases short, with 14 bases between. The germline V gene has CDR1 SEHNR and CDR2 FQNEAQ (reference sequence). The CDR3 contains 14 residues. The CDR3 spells CASSYTETDEKLFF. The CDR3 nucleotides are TGTGCCAGCAGTTATACTGAGACTGATGAAAAACTGTTTTTT.

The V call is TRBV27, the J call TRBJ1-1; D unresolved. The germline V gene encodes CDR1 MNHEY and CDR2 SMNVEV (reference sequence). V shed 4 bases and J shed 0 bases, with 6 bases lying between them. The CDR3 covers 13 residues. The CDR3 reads CASSSSVNTEAFF. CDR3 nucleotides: TGTGCCAGCAGTTCCAGCGTGAACACTGAAGCTTTCTTT.

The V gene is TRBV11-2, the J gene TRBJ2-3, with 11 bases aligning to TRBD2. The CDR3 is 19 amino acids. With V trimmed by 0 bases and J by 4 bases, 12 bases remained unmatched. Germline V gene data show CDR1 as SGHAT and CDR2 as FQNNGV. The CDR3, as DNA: TGTGCCAGCAGCTTAGATCAACCCACTAGCGGGAGTAAGGCAGATACGCAGTATTTT. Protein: CASSLDQPTSGSKADTQYF.

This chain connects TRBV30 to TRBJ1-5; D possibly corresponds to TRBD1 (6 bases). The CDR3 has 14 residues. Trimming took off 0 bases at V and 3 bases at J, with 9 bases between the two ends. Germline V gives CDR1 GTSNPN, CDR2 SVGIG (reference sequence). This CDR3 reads CAWSVDSYNQPQHF. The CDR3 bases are TGTGCCTGGAGTGTGGACAGCTACAATCAGCCCCAGCATTTT.

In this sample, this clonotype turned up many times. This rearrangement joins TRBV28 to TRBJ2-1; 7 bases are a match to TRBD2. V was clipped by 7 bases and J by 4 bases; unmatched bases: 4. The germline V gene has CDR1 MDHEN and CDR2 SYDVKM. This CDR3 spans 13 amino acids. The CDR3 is CASILAEYNEQFF. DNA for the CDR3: TGTGCCAGCATCCTAGCGGAGTACAATGAGCAGTTCTTC.

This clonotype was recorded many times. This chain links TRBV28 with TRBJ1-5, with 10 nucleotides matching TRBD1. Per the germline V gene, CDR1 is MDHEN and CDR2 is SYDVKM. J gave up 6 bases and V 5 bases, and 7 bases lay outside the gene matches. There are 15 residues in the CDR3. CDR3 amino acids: CASSPQTGGGQPQHF. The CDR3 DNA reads TGTGCCAGCAGTCCCCAGACAGGGGGCGGTCAGCCCCAGCATTTT.

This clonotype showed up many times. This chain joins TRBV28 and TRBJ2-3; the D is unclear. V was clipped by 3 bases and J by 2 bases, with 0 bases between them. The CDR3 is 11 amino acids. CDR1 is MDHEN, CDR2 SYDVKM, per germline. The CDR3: CASSFTDTQYF. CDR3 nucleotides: TGTGCCAGCAGTTTCACAGATACGCAGTATTTT.

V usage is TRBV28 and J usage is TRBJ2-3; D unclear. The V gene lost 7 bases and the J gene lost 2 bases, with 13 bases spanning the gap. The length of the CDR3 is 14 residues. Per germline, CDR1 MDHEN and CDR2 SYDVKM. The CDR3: CASNWGSDTDTQYF. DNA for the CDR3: TGTGCCAGCAATTGGGGAAGTGACACAGATACGCAGTATTTT.

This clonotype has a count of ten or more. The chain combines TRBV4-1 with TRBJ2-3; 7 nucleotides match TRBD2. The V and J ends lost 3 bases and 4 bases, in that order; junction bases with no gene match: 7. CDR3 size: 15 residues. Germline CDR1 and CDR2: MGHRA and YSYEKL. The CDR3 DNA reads TGCGCCAGCAGCCATGAAGCGGGAAGTGCAGATACGCAGTATTTT. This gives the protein CASSHEAGSADTQYF.

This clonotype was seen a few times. The CDR3 region is CASSPPRTDTQYF. The CDR3 DNA sequence: TGTGCCAGCAGTCCGCCCCGCACAGATACGCAGTATTTT. The V gene is TRBV27, the J gene TRBJ2-3; D is unclear. This CDR3 comprises 13 residues. Trimming stripped 5 bases from V and 1 base from J, with 7 bases between. The V gene's germline CDR1 is MNHEY and CDR2 SMNVEV (reference sequence).

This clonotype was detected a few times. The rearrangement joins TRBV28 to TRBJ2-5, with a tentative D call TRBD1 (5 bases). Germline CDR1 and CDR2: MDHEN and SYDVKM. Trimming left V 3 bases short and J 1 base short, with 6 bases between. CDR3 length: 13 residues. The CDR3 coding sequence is TGTGCCAGCAGTTTCGACAGCCAAGAGACCCAGTACTTC. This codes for CASSFDSQETQYF.

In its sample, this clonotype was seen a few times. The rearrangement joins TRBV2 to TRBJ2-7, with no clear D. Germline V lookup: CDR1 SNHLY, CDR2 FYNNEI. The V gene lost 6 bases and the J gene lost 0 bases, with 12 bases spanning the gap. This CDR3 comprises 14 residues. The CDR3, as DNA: TGTGCCAGCAGCGAAACAGCCTACTCCTACGAGCAGTACTTC. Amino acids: CASSETAYSYEQYF.

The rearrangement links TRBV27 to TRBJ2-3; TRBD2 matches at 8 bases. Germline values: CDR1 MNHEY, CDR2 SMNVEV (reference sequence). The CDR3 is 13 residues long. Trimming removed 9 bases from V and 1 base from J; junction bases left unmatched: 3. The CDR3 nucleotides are TGTGCCAGTCTAGCGGGCGGCACAGATACGCAGTATTTT. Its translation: CASLAGGTDTQYF.

CDR3 in DNA: TGTGCCAGCAGTTTATTGCCCTCAGGCTTCTCGGGAGAGACCCAGTACTTC. It yields the protein CASSLLPSGFSGETQYF. J is TRBJ2-5 and V is TRBV28, with D uncertain. Germline V lookup: CDR1 MDHEN, CDR2 SYDVKM. The germline V and J ends were trimmed by 1 base and 4 bases, with 19 bases remaining between them. The CDR3 runs to 17 residues. The whole variable domain, remainder taken from reference TRBV28 and TRBJ2-5, is DVKVTQSSRYLVKRTGEKVFLECVQDMDHENMFWYRQDPGLGLRLIYFSYDVKMKEKGDIPEGYSVSREKKERFSLILESASTNQTSMYLCASSLLPSGFSGETQYFGPGTRLLVL.